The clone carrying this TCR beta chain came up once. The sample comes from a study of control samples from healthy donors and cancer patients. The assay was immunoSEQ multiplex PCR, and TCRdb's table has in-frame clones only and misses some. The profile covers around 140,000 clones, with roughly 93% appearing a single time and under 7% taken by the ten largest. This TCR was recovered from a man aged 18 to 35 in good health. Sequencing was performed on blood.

The CDR3 region is CASSNRDGSNYGYTF. The DNA for the CDR3 is TGTGCCAGCAGCAACCGGGACGGATCCAACTATGGCTACACCTTC. The rearrangement uses TRBV6-5 and TRBJ1-2; maybe TRBD1 (5 bases). V was cut by 6 bases and J by 2 bases, with 16 bases left in between. Germline CDR1 and CDR2: MNHEY and SVGAGI. There are 15 residues in the CDR3.